The sequence of this T cell receptor (beta chain) was determined in a study of cytomegalovirus exposure and HLA in healthy donors (dated by TCRdb to the late 2010s). As for the study more broadly: According to an earlier analysis of 587 of the donors, 200 million or so T cells yielded some 120 million unique TCR beta sequences and about 300 Gb of sequence data. An early release that covered approximately 600 HLA-typed donors contained approximately 290 gigabases of sequencing data and about 84 million unique TCR sequences. Among the 398 genotyped donors, about 85% belonged to the genetic ancestry cluster associated with self-reported Caucasian donors. The study aimed to test whether signatures of past pathogen exposure could be identified by cataloging public T cell receptors. The T cell repertoires of around 730 subjects were profiled by immunosequencing and related to cytomegalovirus serostatus. In addition to the first cohort of 650 to 800 subjects, a separate validation cohort of approximately 130 different subjects was used. To predict cytomegalovirus infection status, the study brought together high-throughput TCR immunosequencing, statistical association of individual TCRs with disease status, and machine learning. A later analysis re-examined previously published TCR beta repertoires from more than 550 donors and added high-resolution HLA genotyping to investigate patterns of TCR occurrence. In the later analysis, no new phenotypic data were used to find candidate immune exposures; instead, reliance was placed on TCR beta sequences and their occurrence across donors. In an earlier analysis of roughly 540 of the donors, high-throughput TCR beta sequencing was used to judge whether each TCR beta V gene segment behaved as functional or pseudogenic. Alongside the repertoire data, information on donor age, sex, ethnicity and CMV serostatus was compiled. A later genetic analysis took genome-wide SNP genotypes for 398 of the 666 donors and used that subset as a discovery cohort. All discovery cohort repertoires had been generated on a single sequencing platform. Class I and class II HLA loci were covered by the typing at four-digit resolution. Typing coverage differed by locus: A, B, C, DRB1 and DQB1 were typed in about 620-640 donors, DQA1 in about 560, DPA1 in around 610, and DPB1 in around 490. About five DR-DQ haplotypes were handled as single units for association and clustering, since linkage in the cohort was strong. Across about 380 genotyped donors of the cohort, an average of about 250,000 unique TCR beta nucleotide sequences per donor were sequenced, and roughly 20% of those sequences were non-productive.

Regarding this clone: This clone's antigen is unknown. The record has no base qualities; no much larger clone is one base away.

Library preparation used the immunoSEQ multiplex PCR assay. For the multiplex PCR, a mixture combining 60 forward primers for TCR Vbeta segments and 13 reverse primers for TCR Jbeta segments was used. Amplification of the CDR3 region of rearranged TCR beta genes was performed with a multiplex PCR assay on genomic DNA. The Illumina HiSeq System was used to sequence the amplified TCR beta libraries as 87-base-pair reads. On the authors' methods: In a later analysis, 80 million or so unique TCR beta chains were counted across the approximately 670 repertoires, and about 9.9 million of these chains were shared by at least two donors. Raw reads were error-corrected and collapsed into unique sequences with a nearest-neighbor algorithm that merged closely related sequences to remove PCR and sequencing errors. Alignment of CDR3 sequences to IMGT reference sequences was used to assign V, D and J gene segments. Each retained sequence needed at least a six-nucleotide match to both a V gene segment and a J gene segment. Rearrangements were called productive when the CDR3 lacked stop codons and stayed in frame with V and J; all others were non-productive. CDR3 was defined by IMGT convention, running from the second conserved V-encoded cysteine to the conserved J-encoded phenylalanine. The earlier analysis of 500 to 650 of the donors excluded any sequence lacking an unambiguous match to a single V gene segment. An earlier analysis of over 450 of the donors classified V segments as functional when productive rearrangements were above 56.7% and as segregating when the standard deviation between donors was above 5%. A statistical classification framework was developed to diagnose cytomegalovirus status using the catalog of TCR beta chain sequences. V and J gene assignment, in a later analysis, came from comparing TCR nucleotide sequences with IMGT/GENE-DB human TR gene sequences. A later analysis assigned CDR3 sequences and most-parsimonious VDJ recombination scenarios with the TCRdist pipeline. In a later analysis, each TCR beta chain was defined by its CDR3 amino acid sequence together with its V-gene family, and reads without a unique V-gene family were excluded. A later analysis removed several hundred highly shared, low-generation-probability nucleotide sequences to deal with suspected cross-contamination and a sequencing artifact. For each public chain, a later analysis derived a clonal expansion index from normalized ranks of inferred template counts within each repertoire. In a later analysis, generation probabilities were computed with a VDJ recombination model fitted to out-of-frame rearrangements, and the resulting probabilities were checked against IGoR. Hypergeometric tests were used in a later analysis to score TCR-TCR, TCR-HLA and TCR-CMV co-occurrence, with a repertoire-size bias correction applied to the TCR pairs. To estimate false discovery rates, a later analysis permuted the HLA or CMV assignments 20 times. A later analysis grouped co-occurring TCRs with DBSCAN, adding TCRdist sequence similarity when clustering within HLA-allele-positive subsets. Repertoires with fewer than 30,000 or more than 120,000 public chains were left out of co-occurrence clustering, as were a few repertoires with anomalous nucleotide sharing. TCRdb re-hosts the immuneACCESS table, in-frame sequences only. Its copies lack some clones; in the studies checked, an unresolved V gene accounts for under half of them, and the cause for the rest is not known. That table gives V, J and clone size, and the DNA gave D and trimming. For this sample the table gives 100,000 to 150,000 clones, of which 65% to 90% were detected only once. The ten largest clones capture roughly 10% of the sample.

In total, 630 or so healthy bone marrow donors made up the cohort. Cohort members were all nominally healthy when sampled, although unrecorded immune exposures were likely present. The donor was CMV seropositive and belonged to the group of 250 to 300 seropositive cohort members. A peripheral blood sample was collected from each donor, and TCR beta sequencing was performed on peripheral blood mononuclear cells. Genomic DNA was extracted from the blood cell samples with the Qiagen DNeasy Blood Extraction Kit. The paper as a whole reports these results and caveats: A group of highly shared sequence variants was considered likely to be a technical artifact of the sequencing pipeline. In both the original and validation cohorts, the classifier was reported to diagnose cytomegalovirus status with high specificity and sensitivity. A later analysis reported that several top co-occurrence clusters appeared linked to parvovirus B19, influenza, CMV and Epstein-Barr virus. When HLA alleles, especially DR and DQ, strongly co-occurred, attributing TCR associations to individual alleles was difficult. Linkage disequilibrium might explain the correlated functional status among segregating V segments, but an unknown experimental factor could not be excluded. A further reported finding was that TCR beta sequences accurately predicted the HLA-A and HLA-B alleles for most subjects in the first cohort. In a later genetic analysis, a missense DCLRE1C variant was associated with V-gene and J-gene trimming of TCR beta chains, and the association was replicated in an independent cohort. For the cohort, immune exposure information was limited to CMV serostatus. According to the authors, the approach could potentially be generalized to other disease states and immunological phenotypes. HLA typing was unavailable for some donors at each locus, so association tests used only the typed subset. A later analysis associated about 17,000 TCR beta sequences with specific HLA alleles at a false discovery rate of 0.05. Three of the identified cytomegalovirus-associated TCR beta chains were confirmed in vitro to be specific for cytomegalovirus antigens. The study gave a list of 150 to 200 TCR beta chains associated with cytomegalovirus. A later analysis found that most CMV-associated TCR beta chains appeared HLA-restricted, with HLA associations seemingly driven largely by CMV exposure. Most TCR sequences were observed very rarely across donors, whereas some public TCRs were present in many individuals. Presence/absence analyses assumed roughly uniform sequencing depth across donors, an assumption that may not hold. The 87-base-pair reads could not distinguish some IMGT-functional V segments, including TRBV6-2 and TRBV6-3, so those segments were excluded. Only TCR beta chains were sequenced in this cohort, and the absence of alpha or paired-chain data limited detectable features. A later analysis found that HLA-associated TCR beta chains were more clonally expanded and had lower generation probabilities than equally common non-associated chains. In an earlier analysis of about 550 of the donors, most TCR beta V segments were observed in productive rearrangements about 87% or about 30% of the time, broadly matching IMGT annotations. In a later analysis, TCR association rates were found to vary across HLA loci, with the most associated TCRs seen for DRB1 alleles and the fewest for HLA-C alleles. A later genetic analysis reported fewer N-insertions in productive TCRs among donors in an Asian-associated ancestry cluster than the approximately 670-donor mean. Because counts were too low, around 17 rarely observed V segments, including chromosome 9 orphons, were left out of the earlier analysis of approximately 580 of the donors.

CDR1 and CDR2 were assigned from the germline V gene (reference sequence) as GTSNPN and SVGIG. Taken from cysteine to phenylalanine, the CDR3 has 13 residues. Here the CDR3 DNA is all that survives: 39 bases in frame from base 1. The V and J ends are trimmed by 5 bases and 1 base, leaving 11 bases between them. The V and J segments used are TRBV30 and TRBJ1-1, with a weak D call of TRBD1 (5 bases match). The sequenced material came from PBMCs. The source of this sequence is a male donor in good health and CMV-seropositive. CDR3 region: CAWGASGNTEAFF. The DNA is TGTGCCTGGGGGGCAAGTGGGAACACTGAAGCTTTCTTT.